The 29 T cell receptor beta chains below all came from one sample that was sequenced in a study of shared clonotypes between healthy human individuals. Assay used: immunoSEQ multiplex PCR; TCRdb lists only in-frame clones, some missing. Among around 500,000 clones listed, approximately 81% were seen once. The sample was PBMCs. Receptors were obtained from a woman in her thirties or forties in good health. Some clones in this sample may be carry-over from other donors' samples.

The J gene is TRBJ2-2, the V gene TRBV6-1; maybe TRBD1 (5 bases). The CDR3 has 16 amino acids. Trimming removed 3 bases at V and 6 bases at J, with 17 bases between. Per the germline V gene, CDR1 is MNHNS and CDR2 is SASEGT. For the CDR3, the DNA is TGTGCCAGCAGTGAGGTAGGACACAGAGTTGCCGGGGAGCTGTTTTTT. Its protein is CASSEVGHRVAGELFF.

About this clone itself: Other DNA sequences within the sample encode an identical CDR3. This chain links TRBV2 with TRBJ1-1; D gene unclear. Germline CDR1 is SNHLY and CDR2 is FYNNEI. This CDR3 comprises 11 residues. Trimming left V 6 bases short and J 2 bases short, with 4 bases between. CDR3 region: CASRVNTEAFF. Written as DNA, the CDR3 is TGTGCCAGCAGGGTAAACACTGAAGCTTTCTTT.

This clone was counted between two and nine times. The V call is TRBV28, the J call TRBJ2-7; D is uncertain. Germline loops: CDR1 MDHEN, CDR2 SYDVKM. The V gene lost 5 bases and the J gene lost 2 bases, with 16 bases spanning the gap. CDR3 length equals 15 residues. CDR3 nucleotide sequence: TGTGCCAGCAGTCCATACCGGGCTCGCCCCTACGAGCAGTACTTC. This codes for CASSPYRARPYEQYF.

As regards this clone: The likely explanation is a read error, given a far larger clone one base away. This CDR3 is also generated by other DNA sequences in the sample. The chain has TRBV2 and TRBJ2-7; TRBD1 is a possible D gene (6 bases). Germline values: CDR1 SNHLY, CDR2 FYNNEI. V lost 7 bases, J lost 7 bases, and 14 bases lay in between. CDR3 size: 12 residues. The CDR3 DNA reads as TGTGCCAGCACATACAGGGTCTTGGAGCAGTACTTC. Translated, it gives CASTYRVLEQYF.

For this clone: A far bigger clonotype differs at one base, so this is likely a read error. The gene calls are TRBV27 and TRBJ1-1, with 7 bases fitting TRBD1. This CDR3 region has 14 residues. Germline V gene data show CDR1 as MNHEY and CDR2 as SMNVEV (reference sequence). CDR3 residues: CASSRTGGYTEALF. CDR3 sequence (DNA): TGTGCCAGCAGTAGGACAGGTGGGTACACTGAAGCTTTATTT.

This chain connects TRBV7-2 to TRBJ2-2; TRBD2 aligns across 8 bases. Germline CDR1 and CDR2: SGHTA and FQGNSA. With 5 bases clipped from V and 6 bases from J, the junction kept 8 bases outside the gene matches. The CDR3 loop spans 15 amino acids. The CDR3 nucleotides read TGTGCCAGCAGCCCTCGAGCGGGAGTCGCCGGGGAGCTGTTTTTT. As protein: CASSPRAGVAGELFF.

Remarks on this clone: A read error may be the cause here, since a much bigger clone is one base away. Other DNA sequences in this sample translate to the same CDR3. The V and J genes are TRBV5-6 and TRBJ2-1, with 10 bases matching TRBD2. The CDR3 is 14 residues long. After removal of 7 bases from V and 8 bases from J, the junction contained 9 bases not matched to a gene. The germline gives CDR1 SGHDT, CDR2 YYEEEE. CDR3 in DNA: TGTGCCAGCCGGCTGCTAGCGGGAGTTGATGAGCAGTTCTTC. Protein sequence: CASRLLAGVDEQFF.

As regards this clone: The DNA is omitted, as the CDR3 cannot be located on it reliably, and the CDR3 follows TCRdb's listing. V and J are TRBV4-2 and TRBJ2-2; TRBD2 reflects the table's D call only, with no check against the DNA. The germline V gene has CDR1 LGHNA and CDR2 YNFKEQ. Including both end residues, the CDR3 is 17 amino acids long. The CDR3 reads CASSQEMRELTPGSCFF.

On this clone: With a far larger clone one base away, a read error is the likely cause. Different DNA sequences within this sample yield the same CDR3. The chain employs TRBV29-1 and TRBJ1-2; D uncertain. The CDR3 consists of 11 residues. Germline-derived CDR1 and CDR2 are SQVTM and ANQGSEA. The V gene lost 7 bases and the J gene lost 2 bases, with 8 bases spanning the gap. Here the CDR3 DNA reads TGCAGCGAGTCTTCAAACTATGGCTACACCTTC. It codes for CSESSNYGYTF.

The rearrangement uses TRBV7-9 and TRBJ2-1; 14 bases fit TRBD2. V was clipped by 5 bases and J by 8 bases; unmatched bases: 5. The CDR3 is 15 amino acids. Germline V gene sequence: CDR1 SEHNR, CDR2 FQNEAQ (reference sequence). CDR3 coding DNA: TGTGCCAGCAGCCCCGGGACTAGCGGGGGCGATGAGCAGTTCTTC. This codes for CASSPGTSGGDEQFF. Full variable domain (missing parts from reference TRBV7-9 and TRBJ2-1): DTGVSQNPRHKITKRGQNVTFRCDPISEHNRLYWYRQTLGQGPEFLTYFQNEAQLEKSRLLSDRFSAERPKGSFSTLEIQRTEQGDSAMYLCASSPGTSGGDEQFFGPGTRLTVL.

As concerns this clone: A far larger clone is just one base off, so this is likely a read error. This chain links TRBV14 with TRBJ2-2; D is undetermined. This CDR3 is 12 amino acids long. V was clipped by 8 bases and J by 6 bases, with 10 bases between them. The V gene's germline CDR1 is SGHDN and CDR2 FVKESK. The CDR3 DNA reads as TGTGCCAGCGGCCTAATACCCGGGGAGCTGTTTTTT. Protein sequence: CASGLIPGELFF.

The rearrangement uses TRBV14 and TRBJ2-7; 11 bases match TRBD2. Germline assignment: CDR1 SGHDN and CDR2 FVKESK. The length of the CDR3 is 15 residues. Trimming took 3 bases from V and 6 from J; bases not matched to a gene: 7. CDR3 loop: CASSHQLAGVIEQYF. For the CDR3, the DNA is TGTGCCAGCAGCCACCAACTAGCGGGAGTAATCGAGCAGTACTTC.

This chain joins TRBV28 and TRBJ1-5, with D unresolved. The CDR3 loop spans 16 amino acids. CDR1 and CDR2 (germline): MDHEN, SYDVKM. The ends were cut back, 3 bases at V and 10 bases at J, with 22 bases in the middle. CDR3 amino acids: CASSFLRAVRYSPQHF. CDR3 sequence (DNA): TGTGCCAGCAGTTTCCTTCGAGCGGTACGTTATTCCCCCCAGCATTTT.

This clone is classed as medium-sized (0.01 to 0.1%). Other DNA sequences in the sample encode the same CDR3. This CDR3 reads CASSYQRAQPQHF. CDR3 nucleotide sequence: TGTGCCAGCAGTTACCAGAGGGCTCAGCCCCAGCATTTT. This chain connects TRBV6-5 to TRBJ1-5; D unresolved. Germline CDR1 MNHEY, CDR2 SVGAGI. Trimming cost V 2 bases and J 6 bases, with 8 bases left between them. This CDR3 spans 13 amino acids.

V is TRBV29-1 and J is TRBJ2-3; D may be TRBD2 (6 bases). This CDR3 has 16 amino acids. Germline CDR1 and CDR2: SQVTM and ANQGSEA. Trimming took off 5 bases at V and 0 bases at J, with 18 bases between the two ends. The DNA for the CDR3 is TGCAGCGTTCCCTTCGGGAGTAGCCTGAGCACAGATACGCAGTATTTT. It specifies CSVPFGSSLSTDTQYF.

The J gene is TRBJ2-7, the V gene TRBV6-1; D gene unclear. CDR3 length: 14 residues. V lost 0 bases, J lost 6 bases, and 12 bases lay in between. Germline lookup yields CDR1 MNHNS and CDR2 SASEGT. DNA for the CDR3: TGTGCCAGCAGTGAAGCAGGGTCTCCTCTCGAGCAGTACTTC. Amino acids: CASSEAGSPLEQYF.

This clone appeared a single time. The rearrangement links TRBV5-6 to TRBJ2-2; 15 positions agree with TRBD2. V lost 4 bases, J lost 5 bases, and 3 bases stayed unmatched. This CDR3 region has 16 residues. Germline CDR1 SGHDT, CDR2 YYEEEE. The CDR3 sequence: CASSGLAGGPTGELFF. DNA of the CDR3: TGTGCCAGCAGCGGACTAGCGGGAGGGCCAACCGGGGAGCTGTTTTTT.

The chain combines TRBV5-4 with TRBJ2-5, with 7 bases matching TRBD2. Germline V gene lookup returns CDR1 SGHNT and CDR2 YYREEE (reference sequence). This CDR3 comprises 14 residues. The ends lost 0 bases at V and 3 bases at J; junction bases unmatched: 2. CDR3 coding DNA: TGTGCCAGCAGCTTGGTGGGGGGGGAAGAGACCCAGTACTTC. Its protein product is CASSLVGGEETQYF.

V and J are TRBV18 and TRBJ2-7; 9 nucleotides align to TRBD2. The CDR3 runs 15 residues. The germline CDR1 and CDR2 sequences are KGHSH and LQKENI. With V trimmed by 1 base and J by 3 bases, 4 bases remained unmatched. The chain's CDR3 is CASSPRASGVYEQYF. The CDR3 DNA is TGTGCCAGCTCACCACGTGCTAGCGGGGTCTACGAGCAGTACTTC.

V and J are TRBV10-3 and TRBJ2-3; D perhaps matches TRBD2 (5 bases). The CDR3 covers 15 residues. CDR1 and CDR2 (germline): ENHRY, SYGVKD. Deletions cut 10 bases from V and 0 bases from J, with 17 bases between. CDR3 nucleotides: TGTGCCACCGCGGGCGGTCCAGTCAGCACAGATACGCAGTATTTT. This codes for CATAGGPVSTDTQYF.

J is TRBJ1-1 and V is TRBV29-1; TRBD1 aligns across 11 bases. V lost 5 bases and J lost 6; bases outside the gene matches: 8. Germline CDR1 and CDR2: SQVTM and ANQGSEA. The CDR3 contains 14 residues. Here the CDR3 reads CSVMDRGRGSEAFF. The CDR3 DNA sequence: TGCAGCGTTATGGACAGGGGGCGAGGATCTGAAGCTTTCTTT.

In regard to this clone: A far larger clone is one nucleotide away, so this likely arose from a read error. The identical CDR3 is also encoded by other nucleotide sequences in the sample. The chain combines TRBV18 with TRBJ1-1; D uncertain. The CDR3 has 13 residues. Germline V lookup: CDR1 KGHSH, CDR2 LQKENI. The CDR3 DNA sequence: TGTGCAAGCTCAGTCGACGGGAACACTGAAGCTTTCTTT. It encodes CASSVDGNTEAFF.

With regard to this clone: Relative to the germline gene, one junction end is altered; a read error may explain this. This chain joins TRBV29-1 and TRBJ2-3; D is perhaps TRBD2 (5 bases). The germline V gene encodes CDR1 SQVTM and CDR2 ANQGSEA. CDR3 length: 14 residues. This CDR3 reads CSVESAVLQDTQYF. Written as DNA, the CDR3 is TGTAGCGTTGAATCTGCGGTACTACAAGATACGCAGTATTTT.

The gene calls are TRBV28 and TRBJ2-7, with 9 bases that match TRBD2. The germline V gene has CDR1 MDHEN and CDR2 SYDVKM. The CDR3 spans 15 residues. Losses at the gene ends were 4 bases for V and 3 bases for J; bases not matched to a gene: 7. The CDR3 DNA is TGTGCCAGCAGTTCCCTAGCGGGATCGCGCTACGAGCAGTACTTC. As protein: CASSSLAGSRYEQYF.

The chain combines TRBV19 with TRBJ2-1; tentatively, D is TRBD1 (6 bases). Germline V CDR1 and CDR2: LNHDA, SQIVND (reference sequence). Trimming took off 5 bases at V and 0 bases at J, with 14 bases between the two ends. This CDR3 has 16 residues. CDR3 sequence: CASSFRGQSSYNEQFF. The CDR3 DNA is TGTGCCAGTAGTTTCCGCGGACAGAGCTCCTACAATGAGCAGTTCTTC.

The chain couples TRBV7-9 to TRBJ2-5, with D perhaps TRBD2 (5 bases). CDR3 length: 16 amino acids. Trimming shortened V by 1 base and J by 2 bases, and 14 bases separated the two germline ends. Germline loops: CDR1 SEHNR, CDR2 FQNEAQ (reference sequence). Here the CDR3 reads CASSLGLLPGQETQYF. The DNA for the CDR3 is TGTGCCAGCAGCTTAGGGCTTCTCCCGGGGCAAGAGACCCAGTACTTC.

The V call is TRBV4-1, the J call TRBJ2-7, with D unclear. CDR1 is MGHRA, CDR2 YSYEKL, per germline. The CDR3 length is 14 residues. Trimming pared 0 bases from V and 5 bases from J, leaving 11 bases between. The CDR3 DNA follows: TGCGCCAGCAGCCAAGACCTTAGATCGGACGAGCAGTACTTC. It encodes CASSQDLRSDEQYF.

V is TRBV28 and J is TRBJ1-5; D perhaps matches TRBD1 (6 bases). The CDR3 has 14 residues. Germline loops: CDR1 MDHEN, CDR2 SYDVKM. V was shortened by 8 bases and J by 5 bases, with 16 bases between the two germline ends. The CDR3 reads CASLRQVGYQPQHF. In nucleotides, the CDR3 is TGTGCCAGCCTCCGACAGGTTGGGTATCAGCCCCAGCATTTT.

About this clone itself: With only one base between it and a far larger clone, this is likely a read error. The V gene is TRBV6-1, the J gene TRBJ2-7; 7 nucleotides match TRBD1. CDR3 length: 15 residues. Germline V gene sequence: CDR1 MNHNS, CDR2 SASEGT. CDR3: CANSVGTANTYEQYF. DNA of the CDR3: TGTGCCAACAGTGTAGGGACAGCTAACACCTACGAGCAGTACTTC.